The 20 T cell receptor beta chains listed next were all sequenced from one sample in a study of shared clonotypes between healthy human individuals. The protocol was immunoSEQ multiplex PCR, while the TCRdb copy is restricted to in-frame clones and leaves out a portion. Of approximately 640,000 clones detected, 72% appear once; the ten largest clones hold about 1.7%. Input material: memory CD4+ T cells sorted from blood. The subset was: CD45RA-negative fraction. Receptors originate from a woman aged 25 to 39 in good health.

J is TRBJ2-2 and V is TRBV2; 12 bases align to TRBD2. Looked up from germline, CDR1 is SNHLY and CDR2 is FYNNEI. This CDR3 has 14 residues. Losses at the gene ends were 10 bases for V and 8 bases for J; bases not matched to a gene: 8. The CDR3 loop is CATTTSGSGGELFF. The CDR3 nucleotides read TGTGCCACTACGACTAGCGGGAGTGGGGGGGAGCTGTTTTTT.

The genes are TRBV15 and TRBJ1-1; maybe TRBD1 (5 bases). Trimming took off 6 bases at V and 5 bases at J, with 16 bases between the two ends. CDR1 LNHNV and CDR2 YYDKDF come from the germline V gene (reference sequence). The CDR3 runs to 14 residues. In DNA, the CDR3 is TGTGCCACCAGGAGTGGGTCCAGGGAGACTGAAGCTTTCTTT. Amino acid sequence: CATRSGSRETEAFF.

The chain combines TRBV28 with TRBJ2-7; 7 bases are shared with TRBD1. After removal of 7 bases from V and 3 bases from J, the junction contained 12 bases not matched to a gene. This CDR3 has 15 residues. Germline V lookup: CDR1 MDHEN, CDR2 SYDVKM. CDR3 coding DNA: TGTGCCAGCACTCGACAGGGCCCTCTTTTCTACGAGCAGTACTTC. Translated: CASTRQGPLFYEQYF.

This chain uses TRBV21-1 with TRBJ1-2; TRBD1 is the table's D call and was not checked against the DNA. TRBV21-1 is given as a pseudogene. There are 13 residues in the CDR3. The CDR3 DNA is TGTGCCAGCCCCCTGGGACAGCTCTATGGCTACACCTTC. Amino acid sequence: CASPLGQLYGYTF.

This clone was seen more than once but under ten times. The rearrangement joins TRBV7-9 to TRBJ2-5; D not resolved. The J call is uncertain, as TRBJ2-7 better fits the DNA end. The CDR3 covers 13 residues. The germline V gene encodes CDR1 SEHNR and CDR2 FQNEAQ (reference sequence). The CDR3: CASSSKGPYEQYF. In DNA, the CDR3 is TGTGCCAGCAGCTCCAAGGGTCCCTACGAGCAGTACTTC.

This clone turned up a few times. The chain joins TRBV15 to TRBJ2-1; D might be TRBD2 (5 bases). Germline CDR1 reads LNHNV; CDR2 reads YYDKDF (reference sequence). Trimming stripped 5 bases from V and 5 bases from J, with 13 bases between. This CDR3 comprises 14 residues. DNA for the CDR3: TGTGCCACCAGCGTCCAAAGAGGGAACAATGAGCAGTTCTTC. This codes for CATSVQRGNNEQFF.

The chain combines TRBV6-5 with TRBJ2-7, with 7 bases that match TRBD2. V was clipped by 5 bases and J by 3 bases; unmatched bases: 7. Germline V gene data show CDR1 as MNHEY and CDR2 as SVGAGI. The CDR3 sequence is 14 residues long. The DNA for the CDR3 is TGTGCCAGCAGTCCGGGGGGTCAGAGCTACGAGCAGTACTTC. This gives the protein CASSPGGQSYEQYF.

The CDR3, as DNA: TGTGCCATCAGGGAAGGACAGGCCATGAACACTGAAGCTTTCTTT. As protein: CAIREGQAMNTEAFF. This chain links TRBV10-3 with TRBJ1-1; 7 bases are shared with TRBD1. The V gene's germline CDR1 is ENHRY and CDR2 SYGVKD. The V and J ends lost 6 bases and 0 bases, in that order; junction bases with no gene match: 7. This CDR3 has 15 residues.

The CDR3 sequence is CASSPYSATNEKLFF. Here the CDR3 DNA reads TGTGCCAGCAGTCCATACAGCGCAACTAATGAAAAACTGTTTTTT. The chain employs TRBV6-5 and TRBJ1-4, with no clear D. CDR3 length equals 15 residues. Trimming stripped 5 bases from V and 0 bases from J, with 10 bases between. CDR1 and CDR2 (germline): MNHEY, SVGAGI.

This chain connects TRBV28 to TRBJ1-5; 9 nucleotides line up with TRBD1. Trimming removed 8 bases from V and 9 bases from J; junction bases left unmatched: 11. CDR3 size: 14 residues. Germline loops: CDR1 MDHEN, CDR2 SYDVKM. The CDR3 protein is CASGAGQGLWPQHF. CDR3 nucleotides: TGTGCCAGCGGAGCAGGACAGGGGTTGTGGCCCCAGCATTTT.

The J gene is TRBJ2-1, the V gene TRBV19; 7 bases are shared with TRBD1. There are 14 residues in the CDR3. After removal of 6 bases from V and 5 bases from J, the junction contained 7 bases not matched to a gene. Germline lookup yields CDR1 LNHDA and CDR2 SQIVND (reference sequence). The CDR3 bases are TGTGCCAGTAGAACCGGGACAGAAAACAATGAGCAGTTCTTC. As protein: CASRTGTENNEQFF. The full variable domain, completed using reference TRBV19 and TRBJ2-1, is DGGITQSPKYLFRKEGQNVTLSCEQNLNHDAMYWYRQDPGQGLRLIYYSQIVNDFQKGDIAEGYSVSREKKESFPLTVTSAQKNPTAFYLCASRTGTENNEQFFGPGTRLTVL.

The chain recombines TRBV6-6 with TRBJ2-6, with D unclear. The CDR3 extends over 12 amino acids. Trimming shortened V by 5 bases and J by 12 bases, and 11 bases separated the two germline ends. Germline V gives CDR1 MNHNY, CDR2 SVGAGI (reference sequence). The CDR3 nucleotides read TGTGCCAGCAGTGGCTCCGCCCGCGTCCTGACTTTC. Its protein is CASSGSARVLTF.

The chain links TRBV5-1 to TRBJ1-2; D perhaps matches TRBD1 (6 bases). The germline CDR1 and CDR2 sequences are SGHRS and YFSETQ. The V end lost 0 bases, the J end lost 6 bases, and 12 bases lay between the germline ends. The CDR3 length is 14 residues. The CDR3 here is CASSLDRARDGYTF. In nucleotides, the CDR3 is TGCGCCAGCAGCTTGGACAGGGCGAGGGATGGCTACACCTTC. Looking up the rest from reference TRBV5-1 and TRBJ1-2 gives the full variable domain: KAGVTQTPRYLIKTRGQQVTLSCSPISGHRSVSWYQQTPGQGLQFLFEYFSETQRNKGNFPGRFSGRQFSNSRSEMNVSTLELGDSALYLCASSLDRARDGYTFGSGTRLTVV.

This chain connects TRBV5-4 to TRBJ1-1; a weak D match, TRBD1 (5 bases). The germline V and J ends were trimmed by 0 bases and 6 bases, with 9 bases remaining between them. Germline assignment: CDR1 SGHNT and CDR2 YYREEE (reference sequence). The CDR3 has 13 amino acids. In DNA form, the CDR3 reads TGTGCCAGCAGCTTGGTGGGGGGGGCTGAAGCTTTCTTT. It codes for CASSLVGGAEAFF.

The J gene is TRBJ2-7, the V gene TRBV29-1; 7 positions match TRBD1. CDR1 is SQVTM, CDR2 ANQGSEA, per germline. This CDR3 spans 13 amino acids. Unmatched junction bases numbered 12, after V lost 7 bases and J lost 6 bases. CDR3: CSAGNRGPSEQYF. CDR3 DNA: TGCAGCGCCGGGAACAGGGGCCCCTCCGAGCAGTACTTC.

The chain uses TRBV12-5 and TRBJ1-1, with TRBD1 matching over 7 bases. The CDR3 sequence is 15 residues long. CDR1 is LGHNT, CDR2 FRNRAP, per germline. Germline trimming cut 3 bases from V and 1 base from J; bases unmatched to any gene: 5. The CDR3 region is CASGFTGTANTEAFF. The CDR3 DNA is TGTGCTAGTGGTTTTACCGGGACAGCGAACACTGAAGCTTTCTTT.

V is TRBV4-1 and J is TRBJ2-3; 14 bases match TRBD2. The germline V gene encodes CDR1 MGHRA and CDR2 YSYEKL. The CDR3 is 19 amino acids. The ends lost 5 bases at V and 3 bases at J; junction bases unmatched: 13. The CDR3 region is CASSEGLAGGGYGTDTQYF. Written as DNA, the CDR3 is TGCGCCAGCAGCGAAGGACTAGCGGGAGGAGGGTACGGGACAGATACGCAGTATTTT.

Only a few counts were recorded for this clone. This chain uses TRBV7-2 with TRBJ1-5; TRBD1 matches at 7 bases. The CDR3 has 16 residues. Germline V gene lookup returns CDR1 SGHTA and CDR2 FQGNSA. Trimming cost V 2 bases and J 7 bases; bases outside gene matches: 11. CDR3 DNA sequence: TGTGCCAGCAGCTTATCCTGGGGACAGCAATCCCAGCCCCAGCATTTT. Protein product: CASSLSWGQQSQPQHF.

J is TRBJ1-1 and V is TRBV2; 7 bases line up with TRBD1. CDR1 and CDR2 from the germline V gene are SNHLY and FYNNEI. J gave up 0 bases and V 6 bases, and 7 bases lay outside the gene matches. This CDR3 region has 15 residues. Here the CDR3 DNA reads TGTGCCAGCAGCTCACAGGGGTCCATGAACACTGAAGCTTTCTTT. This translates into CASSSQGSMNTEAFF.

This rearrangement joins TRBV19 to TRBJ1-1; 7 bases agree with TRBD1. V gave up 5 bases and J gave up 1 base; unmatched junction bases: 7. Germline assignment: CDR1 LNHDA and CDR2 SQIVND (reference sequence). This CDR3 region has 15 residues. Here the CDR3 reads CASSDSGQANTEAFF. For the CDR3, the DNA is TGTGCCAGTAGTGACTCCGGACAGGCGAACACTGAAGCTTTCTTT. The full variable domain, with the rest looked up from reference TRBV19 and TRBJ1-1, is DGGITQSPKYLFRKEGQNVTLSCEQNLNHDAMYWYRQDPGQGLRLIYYSQIVNDFQKGDIAEGYSVSREKKESFPLTVTSAQKNPTAFYLCASSDSGQANTEAFFGQGTRLTVV.